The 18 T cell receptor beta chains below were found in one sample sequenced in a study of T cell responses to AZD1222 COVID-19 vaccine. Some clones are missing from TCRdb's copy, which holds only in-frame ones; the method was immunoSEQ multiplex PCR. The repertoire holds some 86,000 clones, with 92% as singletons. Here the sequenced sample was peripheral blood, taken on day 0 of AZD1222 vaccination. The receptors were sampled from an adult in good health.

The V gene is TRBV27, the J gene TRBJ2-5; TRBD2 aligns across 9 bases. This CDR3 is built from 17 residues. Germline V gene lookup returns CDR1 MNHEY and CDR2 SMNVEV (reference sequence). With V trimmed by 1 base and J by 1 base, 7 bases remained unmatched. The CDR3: CASSLYGLAYRQETQYF. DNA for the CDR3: TGTGCCAGCAGTTTATACGGACTAGCGTACCGCCAAGAGACCCAGTACTTC.

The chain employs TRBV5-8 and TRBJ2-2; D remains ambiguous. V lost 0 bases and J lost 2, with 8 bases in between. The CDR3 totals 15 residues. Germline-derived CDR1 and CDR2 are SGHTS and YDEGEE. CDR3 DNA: TGTGCCAGCAGCTTGGTGGTGGGAAACACCGGGGAGCTGTTTTTT. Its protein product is CASSLVVGNTGELFF.

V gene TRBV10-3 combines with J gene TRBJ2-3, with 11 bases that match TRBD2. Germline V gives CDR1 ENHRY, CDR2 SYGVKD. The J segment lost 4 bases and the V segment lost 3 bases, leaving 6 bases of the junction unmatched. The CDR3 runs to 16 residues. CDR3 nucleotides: TGTGCCATCAGTGACTCGGTACTAGCGGGAGCAGATACGCAGTATTTT. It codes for CAISDSVLAGADTQYF.

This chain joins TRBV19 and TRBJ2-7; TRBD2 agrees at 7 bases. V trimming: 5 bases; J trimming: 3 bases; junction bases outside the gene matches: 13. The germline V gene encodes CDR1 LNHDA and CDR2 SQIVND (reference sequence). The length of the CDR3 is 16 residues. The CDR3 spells CASSPQTGTIHYEQYF. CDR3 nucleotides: TGTGCCAGTAGTCCGCAAACCGGGACTATACACTACGAGCAGTACTTC. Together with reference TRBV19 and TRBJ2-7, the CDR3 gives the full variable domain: DGGITQSPKYLFRKEGQNVTLSCEQNLNHDAMYWYRQDPGQGLRLIYYSQIVNDFQKGDIAEGYSVSREKKESFPLTVTSAQKNPTAFYLCASSPQTGTIHYEQYFGPGTRLTVT.

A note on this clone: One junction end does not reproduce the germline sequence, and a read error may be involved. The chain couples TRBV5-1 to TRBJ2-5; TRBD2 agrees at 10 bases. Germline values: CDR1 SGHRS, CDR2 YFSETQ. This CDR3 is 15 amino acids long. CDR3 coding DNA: TGCGCCAGCAACTTGGGGACTAGCGCCGGAGAGACCCAGTACTTC. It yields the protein CASNLGTSAGETQYF.

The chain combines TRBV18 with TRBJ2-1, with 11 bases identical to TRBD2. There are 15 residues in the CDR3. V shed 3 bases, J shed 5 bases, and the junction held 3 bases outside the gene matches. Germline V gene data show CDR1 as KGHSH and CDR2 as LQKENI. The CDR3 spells CASSPGLAVHNEQFF. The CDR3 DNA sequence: TGTGCCAGCTCACCGGGACTAGCGGTACACAATGAGCAGTTCTTC.

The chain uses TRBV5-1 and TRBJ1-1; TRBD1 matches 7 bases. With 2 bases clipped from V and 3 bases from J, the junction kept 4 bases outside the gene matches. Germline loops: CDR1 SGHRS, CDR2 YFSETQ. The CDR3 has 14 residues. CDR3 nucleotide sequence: TGCGCCAGCAGCTTATCCAGGGGGGACACTGAAGCTTTCTTT. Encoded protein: CASSLSRGDTEAFF.

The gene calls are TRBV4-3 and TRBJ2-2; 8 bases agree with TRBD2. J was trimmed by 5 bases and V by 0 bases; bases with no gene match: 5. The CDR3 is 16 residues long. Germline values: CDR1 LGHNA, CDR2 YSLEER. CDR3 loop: CASSQDLGGGTGELFF. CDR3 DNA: TGCGCCAGCAGCCAAGACCTAGGCGGGGGGACCGGGGAGCTGTTTTTT.

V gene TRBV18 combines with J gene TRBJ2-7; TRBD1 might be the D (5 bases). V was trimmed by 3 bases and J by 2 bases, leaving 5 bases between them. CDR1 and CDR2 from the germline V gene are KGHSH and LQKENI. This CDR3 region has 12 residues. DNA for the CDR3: TGTGCCAGCTCACCGGACACCTACGAGCAGTACTTC. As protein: CASSPDTYEQYF.

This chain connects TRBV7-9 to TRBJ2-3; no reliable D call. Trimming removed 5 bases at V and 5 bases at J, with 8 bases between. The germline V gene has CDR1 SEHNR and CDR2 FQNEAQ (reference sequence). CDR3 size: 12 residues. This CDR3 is CASSPILDTQYF. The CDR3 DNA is TGTGCCAGCAGCCCGATACTAGATACGCAGTATTTT.

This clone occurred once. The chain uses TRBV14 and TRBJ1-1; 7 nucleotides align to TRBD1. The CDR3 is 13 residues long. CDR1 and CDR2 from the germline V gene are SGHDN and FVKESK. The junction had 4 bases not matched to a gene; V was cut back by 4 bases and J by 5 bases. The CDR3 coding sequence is TGTGCCAGCAGCCTACAGGGGAATACTGAAGCTTTCTTT. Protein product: CASSLQGNTEAFF.

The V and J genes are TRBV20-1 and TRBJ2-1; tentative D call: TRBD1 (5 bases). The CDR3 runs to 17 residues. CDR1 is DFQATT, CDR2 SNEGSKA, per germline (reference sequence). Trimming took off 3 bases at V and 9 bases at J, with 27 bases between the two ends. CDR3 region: CSASQAGRLRAKSEQFF. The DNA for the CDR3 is TGCAGTGCTAGTCAGGCAGGGCGGCTTCGCGCGAAAAGTGAGCAGTTCTTC.

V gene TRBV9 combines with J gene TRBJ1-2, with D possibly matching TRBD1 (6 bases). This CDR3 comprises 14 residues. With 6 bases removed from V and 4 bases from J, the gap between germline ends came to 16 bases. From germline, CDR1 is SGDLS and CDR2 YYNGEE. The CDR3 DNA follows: TGTGCCAGCACCCCAGGGGTGGTGGGCTATGGCTACACCTTC. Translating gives CASTPGVVGYGYTF.

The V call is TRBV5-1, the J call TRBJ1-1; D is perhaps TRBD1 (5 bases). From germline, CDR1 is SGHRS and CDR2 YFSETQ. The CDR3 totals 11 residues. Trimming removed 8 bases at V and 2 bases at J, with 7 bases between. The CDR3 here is CARDSNTEAFF. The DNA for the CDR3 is TGCGCCAGAGACAGTAACACTGAAGCTTTCTTT. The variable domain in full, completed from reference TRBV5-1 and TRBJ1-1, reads KAGVTQTPRYLIKTRGQQVTLSCSPISGHRSVSWYQQTPGQGLQFLFEYFSETQRNKGNFPGRFSGRQFSNSRSEMNVSTLELGDSALYLCARDSNTEAFFGQGTRLTVV.

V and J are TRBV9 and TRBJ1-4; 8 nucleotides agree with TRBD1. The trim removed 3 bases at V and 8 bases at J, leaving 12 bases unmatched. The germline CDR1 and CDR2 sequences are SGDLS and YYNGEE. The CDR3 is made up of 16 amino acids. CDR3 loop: CASSEGPDRGHEKLFF. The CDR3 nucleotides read TGTGCCAGCAGCGAGGGACCCGACAGGGGACACGAAAAACTGTTTTTT.

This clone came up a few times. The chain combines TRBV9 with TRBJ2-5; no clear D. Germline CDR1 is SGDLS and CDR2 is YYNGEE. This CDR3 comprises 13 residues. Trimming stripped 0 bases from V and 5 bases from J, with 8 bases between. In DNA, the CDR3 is TGTGCCAGCAGCGTAGGAGTTGGGGAGACCCAGTACTTC. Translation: CASSVGVGETQYF.

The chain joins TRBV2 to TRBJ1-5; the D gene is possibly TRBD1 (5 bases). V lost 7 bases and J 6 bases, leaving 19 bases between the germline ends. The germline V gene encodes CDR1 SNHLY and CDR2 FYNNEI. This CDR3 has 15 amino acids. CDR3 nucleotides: TGTGCCAGCAAGCAGTGGGGCGCAACCGGTCAGCCCCAGCATTTT. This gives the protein CASKQWGATGQPQHF.

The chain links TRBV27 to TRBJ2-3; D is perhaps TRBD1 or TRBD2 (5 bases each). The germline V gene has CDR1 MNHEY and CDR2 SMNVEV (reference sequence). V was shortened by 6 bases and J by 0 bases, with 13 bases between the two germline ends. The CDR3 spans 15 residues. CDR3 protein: CASRTGTSSTDTQYF. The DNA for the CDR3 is TGTGCCAGCAGAACCGGGACGTCGAGCACAGATACGCAGTATTTT.